What follows are 32 T cell receptor beta chains derived from one specimen sequenced in a study of metastatic and nonmetastatic thyroid tumors. No treatment had been given to any patient before thyroid surgery. TCRdb re-called clones from the PCR reads using MiXCR. The sample lists about 32,000 clones, 7% to 9% seen once, with about 41% in the top ten. Sequenced sample: blood. These receptors were obtained from a female donor with papillary thyroid cancer or a benign thyroid nodule (not recorded which). Some clones in this sample may be carry-over from other donors' samples.

This clone was detected many times. This may be a read error, as it is one base from a much larger clone. Other DNA sequences in the same sample also yield this CDR3. This chain links TRBV2 with TRBJ2-5; tentative D call: TRBD1 (6 bases). Looked up from germline, CDR1 is SNHLY and CDR2 is FYNNEI. The ends were cut back, 4 bases at V and 7 bases at J, with 13 bases in the middle. The CDR3 has 13 amino acids. The chain's CDR3 is CASSGQALGTQYF. The DNA for the CDR3 is TGTGCCAGCAGTGGACAGGCCTTGGGGACCCAGTACTTC.

This clone was detected many times. CDR3 in amino acids: CASSTAGYSYNEQFF. The CDR3 DNA reads TGTGCCAGCTCCACAGCGGGATACTCCTACAATGAGCAGTTCTTC. V is TRBV2 and J is TRBJ2-1, with 7 nucleotides matching TRBD2. V gave up 8 bases and J gave up 0 bases; unmatched junction bases: 7. Germline V gives CDR1 SNHLY, CDR2 FYNNEI. The CDR3 loop spans 15 amino acids.

This clone has a count of ten or more. The chain has TRBV6-1 and TRBJ1-1; D is unclear. The CDR3 runs 13 residues. V was pared by 6 bases and J by 1 base, with 9 bases between. The germline gives CDR1 MNHNS, CDR2 SASEGT. The CDR3 loop is CASRTKGNTEAFF. The CDR3 DNA reads as TGTGCCAGCAGAACCAAAGGGAACACTGAAGCTTTCTTT.

The V call is TRBV10-2, the J call TRBJ2-7; TRBD2 agrees at 10 bases. Germline V gene sequence: CDR1 WSHSY, CDR2 SAAADI. The V gene end was trimmed by 6 bases and the J gene end by 4 bases; junction bases not matched to a gene: 6. CDR3 length: 14 amino acids. In nucleotides, the CDR3 is TGCGCCAGCAGGACTAGCGGGTCTACGTACGAGCAGTACGTC. Encoded protein: CASRTSGSTYEQYV.

This clone was seen repeatedly, ten times or more. The V call is TRBV9, the J call TRBJ2-3, with a possible D match to TRBD2 (6 bases). The CDR3 is 15 amino acids. Germline CDR1 reads SGDLS; CDR2 reads YYNGEE. Trimming stripped 4 bases from V and 2 bases from J, with 14 bases between. The CDR3: CASSPRDFTTDTQYF. Here the CDR3 DNA reads TGTGCCAGCAGCCCGCGGGATTTTACCACAGATACGCAGTATTTT.

This clone is classed as medium-sized. At the DNA level, this CDR3 is encoded by other sequences in the same sample as well. The chain carries TRBV6-1 and TRBJ2-1, with D tentatively TRBD1 (7 bases). Trimming pared 2 bases from V and 9 bases from J, leaving 14 bases between. This CDR3 spans 14 amino acids. Germline loops: CDR1 MNHNS, CDR2 SASEGT. CDR3 in amino acids: CASSESGGGGEQFF. The DNA for the CDR3 is TGTGCCAGCAGTGAATCAGGGGGAGGCGGTGAGCAGTTCTTC.

This clone was seen ten or more times. This sequence joins TRBV6-1 and TRBJ1-1; no clear D gene. Germline CDR1 and CDR2: MNHNS and SASEGT. The ends were cut back, 1 base at V and 1 base at J, with 7 bases in the middle. This CDR3 has 14 residues. DNA of the CDR3: TGTGCCAGCAGTGAAGGGGCGGAGAACACTGAAGCTTTCTTT. This encodes CASSEGAENTEAFF.

The sample holds many counts of this clone. The V call is TRBV11-2, the J call TRBJ2-3; 10 bases agree with TRBD2. CDR3 length: 16 amino acids. Trimming took 5 bases from V and 4 from J; bases not matched to a gene: 9. Per the germline V gene, CDR1 is SGHAT and CDR2 is FQNNGV. The CDR3 region has the DNA TGTGCCAGCAGCAACCGAGGACTAGCGGTCCCAGATACGCAGTATTTT. This sequence encodes CASSNRGLAVPDTQYF.

As concerns this clone: A much bigger clone sits one base away, suggesting this may be a read error. In DNA form, the CDR3 reads TGCAGTGCCTCAGGGGGCGAGGAGTACTTC. It is translated as CSASGGEEYF. V is TRBV20-1 and J is TRBJ2-7; TRBD1 agrees at 8 bases. Looked up from germline, CDR1 is DFQATT and CDR2 is SNEGSKA (reference sequence). The CDR3 extends over 10 amino acids.

This clone was seen at least ten times. J is TRBJ1-3 and V is TRBV3-1; unclear D gene. Germline V CDR1 and CDR2: LGHDT, YNNKEL (reference sequence). V was cut by 6 bases and J by 1 base, with 10 bases left in between. The CDR3 loop spans 14 amino acids. CDR3 DNA sequence: TGTGCCAGCAGGGAAAGCGGGTCTGGAAACACCATATATTTT. Amino acid sequence: CASRESGSGNTIYF.

This clone was detected only a few times. V gene TRBV15 combines with J gene TRBJ2-1, with no clear D. The CDR3 has 13 amino acids. Germline V lookup: CDR1 LNHNV, CDR2 YYDKDF (reference sequence). Trimming left V 1 base short and J 4 bases short, with 5 bases between. This CDR3 is CATSRAHYNEQFF. CDR3 nucleotides: TGTGCCACCAGCAGAGCCCATTACAATGAGCAGTTCTTC.

This clone was seen a few times. A read error may produce the germline difference seen at one junction end. The identical CDR3 is also encoded by other nucleotide sequences in the sample. The chain links TRBV5-1 to TRBJ2-1; TRBD2 agrees at 9 bases. Germline CDR1 SGHRS, CDR2 YFSETQ. The CDR3 spans 12 residues. CDR3 nucleotides: TGCGCCAGCAGCTTGCTAGCGGGGCGCCTGGTCTTC. It is translated as CASSLLAGRLVF.

At least ten counts were recorded for this clone. This sequence joins TRBV19 and TRBJ1-3, with 8 nucleotides matching TRBD1. Trimming cost V 8 bases and J 0 bases; bases outside gene matches: 9. CDR1 is LNHDA, CDR2 SQIVND, per germline (reference sequence). This CDR3 has 16 amino acids. DNA of the CDR3: TGTGCCAGTCGGCCGGGACAGGAGTTCTCTGGAAACACCATATATTTT. The encoded protein is CASRPGQEFSGNTIYF.

This clone was seen only once. The chain employs TRBV11-3 and TRBJ2-3; maybe TRBD1 (7 bases). Germline assignment: CDR1 SGHNT and CDR2 YENEEA. Between the trimmed V and J ends, which lost 3 bases and 2 bases, there was a span of 12 bases. The CDR3 extends over 15 amino acids. Here the CDR3 reads CASSLEGAPTDTQYF. The CDR3 DNA follows: TGTGCCAGCAGCTTGGAGGGGGCGCCCACAGATACGCAGTATTTT.

There are many counts of this clone. A read error may be the cause here, since a much bigger clone is one base away. The sample holds other DNA sequences that translate to the same CDR3. The chain has TRBV6-1 and TRBJ2-7, with D possibly being TRBD1 or TRBD2 (5 bases each). CDR1 and CDR2 (germline): MNHNS, SASEGT. V lost 4 bases, J lost 0 bases, and 19 bases lay in between. CDR3 size: 17 residues. The CDR3 DNA follows: TGTGCCAGCAGTGCGCAGGGCGCAGGGAGAAACTCCTACGAGCAGTACTTC. This sequence encodes CASSAQGAGRNSYEQYF.

Ten or more counts support this clone. CDR3 in amino acids: CASSEWDDQPQHF. The CDR3 nucleotides read TGCGCCAGCAGTGAGTGGGATGATCAGCCCCAGCATTTT. The chain recombines TRBV10-2 with TRBJ1-5, with D hard to call. Trimming stripped 1 base from V and 5 bases from J, with 6 bases between. Germline-derived CDR1 and CDR2 are WSHSY and SAAADI. The CDR3 has 13 amino acids.

This clone was counted ten times or more. This chain uses TRBV5-1 with TRBJ2-1; TRBD1 might be the D (6 bases). CDR3 length: 14 residues. Germline-derived CDR1 and CDR2 are SGHRS and YFSETQ. Trimming removed 4 bases from V and 3 bases from J, with 11 bases in between. The CDR3 is CASSRQEFYNEQFF. Written as DNA, the CDR3 is TGCGCCAGCAGCCGACAGGAGTTCTACAATGAGCAGTTCTTC.

This clone was counted ten times or more. Germline is not matched at one junction end, which may reflect a read error. The chain combines TRBV7-7 with TRBJ2-7; 9 bases fit TRBD1. The CDR3 extends over 15 amino acids. Germline lookup yields CDR1 SSHAT and CDR2 FNYEAQ (reference sequence). CDR3 nucleotides: TGTGCTAGCAGCCCCGGGACAGGGAACCTTTGGGAGCAGTACTTC. It yields the protein CASSPGTGNLWEQYF.

There are many counts of this clone. The chain uses TRBV30 and TRBJ2-7; 9 nucleotides match TRBD2. There are 15 residues in the CDR3. Germline-derived CDR1 and CDR2 are GTSNPN and SVGIG (reference sequence). The V segment lost 4 bases and the J segment 6 bases; nucleotides outside the gene matches: 13. DNA of the CDR3: TGTGCCTGGAATACATACGGTAGCGGGAGCATCGAGCAGTACTTC. Protein product: CAWNTYGSGSIEQYF.

In this sample, this clone turned up many times. The chain links TRBV27 to TRBJ1-2; 9 nucleotides agree with TRBD1. Germline loops: CDR1 MNHEY, CDR2 SMNVEV (reference sequence). CDR3 length: 16 residues. Trimming at V came to 0 bases and at J to 1 base, leaving 3 bases not matched to a gene. In nucleotides, the CDR3 is TGTGCCAGCAGTTTATCGACGGGACAGGGTAACTATGGCTACACCTTC. Its protein product is CASSLSTGQGNYGYTF.

This clone was recorded many times. The CDR3 DNA is TGCGCCAGCAGCCTACAGAGCTCTGGAAACACCATATATTTT. It encodes CASSLQSSGNTIYF. The chain links TRBV5-1 to TRBJ1-3, with no clear D. V dropped 4 bases and J dropped 0 bases, with 8 bases sitting between them. Germline V gene data show CDR1 as SGHRS and CDR2 as YFSETQ. This CDR3 comprises 14 residues.

By frequency in the sample, this clone is medium-sized (0.01 to 0.1%). The chain joins TRBV6-1 to TRBJ1-5; the D is unclear. The CDR3 has 13 residues. Germline CDR1 reads MNHNS; CDR2 reads SASEGT. V lost 9 bases and J 0 bases, leaving 9 bases between the germline ends. The CDR3 region is CASTTSSNQPQHF. CDR3 nucleotides: TGTGCCAGTACCACATCTAGCAATCAGCCCCAGCATTTT.

This clone was counted only a few times. This may be a read error: a much more frequent sequence differs by one nucleotide. At the DNA level, this CDR3 is encoded by other sequences in the same sample as well. V and J are TRBV25-1 and TRBJ1-1; D perhaps matches TRBD1 (5 bases). Per germline, CDR1 MGHDK and CDR2 SYGVNS. The CDR3 loop spans 13 amino acids. The CDR3 loop is CASSRGGNTEAFF. As DNA, the CDR3 is TGCGCCAGCTCCCGGGGGGGGAACACTGAAGCTTTCTTT.

In its sample, this clone was seen many times. The chain links TRBV7-6 to TRBJ2-2, with 9 bases that match TRBD1. The J segment lost 5 bases and the V segment lost 1 base, leaving 8 bases of the junction unmatched. The CDR3 spans 17 residues. Germline V gene sequence: CDR1 SGHVS, CDR2 FNYEAQ. The CDR3 loop is CASSLGLGTGQTGELFF. The CDR3 nucleotides are TGTGCCAGCAGCTTAGGGCTAGGGACAGGGCAAACCGGGGAGCTGTTTTTT.

As regards this clone: A read error may explain this, as a much larger clone is one base away. The J gene is TRBJ1-1, the V gene TRBV20-1; D gene unclear. CDR1 is DFQATT, CDR2 SNEGSKA, per germline (reference sequence). The length of the CDR3 is 11 residues. CDR3 residues: CSAPGRIEALF. In nucleotides, the CDR3 is TGCAGTGCTCCAGGACGGATTGAAGCTCTCTTT.

This clone was counted at least ten times. Sequence at one end of the junction differs from germline and may be a read error. The identical CDR3 is also encoded by other nucleotide sequences in the sample. This chain uses TRBV4-1 with TRBJ1-1; D gene ambiguous. In germline, CDR1 is MGHRA, CDR2 YSYEKL. This CDR3 has 19 residues. In DNA form, the CDR3 reads TGCGCCAGCAGCCAAGAGATGAGTAGGAGCTACCGGCTGAACACCGAAGCTTTCTTT. Its translation is CASSQEMSRSYRLNTEAFF.

This clone has ten or more counts. The chain employs TRBV2 and TRBJ1-2; D gene uncertain. The CDR3 contains 13 residues. The germline gives CDR1 SNHLY, CDR2 FYNNEI. Between the trimmed V and J ends, which lost 6 bases and 5 bases, there was a span of 13 bases. The CDR3 here is CASRADGRYGYTF. Here the CDR3 DNA reads TGTGCCAGCAGAGCGGACGGGCGGTATGGCTACACCTTC.

J is TRBJ1-5 and V is TRBV7-8, with 7 positions matching TRBD1. The length of the CDR3 is 17 residues. J was trimmed by 2 bases and V by 2 bases; bases with no gene match: 9. CDR1 is SGHVS, CDR2 FQNEAQ, per germline. The CDR3 bases are TGTGCCAGCAGCTTAAGGGGGCAAGGGAATGGCAATCAGCCCCAGCATTTT. Protein sequence: CASSLRGQGNGNQPQHF.

This clone occurred many times. The DNA for the CDR3 is TGTGCCAGCAGTTTAGGGCAGGCACGGGGCTACACCTTC. It is translated as CASSLGQARGYTF. V is TRBV12-3 or TRBV12-4 and J is TRBJ1-2; D gene ambiguous. The CDR3 extends over 13 amino acids. Trimming shortened V by 1 base and J by 8 bases, and 11 bases separated the two germline ends.

The chain links TRBV12-3 or TRBV12-4 to TRBJ2-7; D possibly uses TRBD1 or TRBD2 (5 bases each). The germline V and J ends were trimmed by 6 bases and 7 bases, with 19 bases remaining between them. The length of the CDR3 is 14 residues. The CDR3 reads CASSPGTPIREQYF. For the CDR3, the DNA is TGTGCCAGCAGCCCCGGGACCCCCATTAGGGAGCAGTACTTC.

This clone was recorded at least ten times. The chain links TRBV20-1 to TRBJ2-3, with 7 bases aligning to TRBD2. CDR3 length equals 16 residues. With V trimmed by 1 base and J by 6 bases, 13 bases remained unmatched. The germline gives CDR1 DFQATT, CDR2 SNEGSKA (reference sequence). The CDR3 loop is CSARGGGGAFTDTQYF. The CDR3 DNA follows: TGCAGTGCTAGAGGTGGGGGAGGGGCCTTCACGGATACGCAGTATTTT.

This clone has a count of ten or more. The chain combines TRBV12-3 or TRBV12-4 with TRBJ2-2; D is unresolved. The germline V and J ends were trimmed by 6 bases and 4 bases, with 9 bases remaining between them. The CDR3 covers 13 residues. CDR3 DNA: TGTGCCAGCAGGCTCGACCGCACCGGGGAGCTGTTTTTT. It translates to CASRLDRTGELFF.